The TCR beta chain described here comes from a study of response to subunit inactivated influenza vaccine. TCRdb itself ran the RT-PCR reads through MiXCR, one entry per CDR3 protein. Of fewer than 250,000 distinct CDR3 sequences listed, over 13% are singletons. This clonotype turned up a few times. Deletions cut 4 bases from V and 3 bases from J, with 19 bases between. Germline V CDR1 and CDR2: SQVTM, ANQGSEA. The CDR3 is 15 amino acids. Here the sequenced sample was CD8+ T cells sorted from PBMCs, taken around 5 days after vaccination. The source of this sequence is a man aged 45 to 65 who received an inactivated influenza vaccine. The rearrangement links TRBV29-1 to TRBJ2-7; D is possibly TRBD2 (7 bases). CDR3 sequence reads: CSVVFLRGAGYEQYF. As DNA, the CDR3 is TGCAGCGTTGTATTTCTTCGGGGGGCCGGCTACGAGCAGTACTTC.